The entry that follows covers one T cell receptor (beta chain) sequence. The table lists this clonotype with a few counts. Its recognized antigen is unknown. No base quality information exists; no much larger clone differs at one position. The data were obtained in a study of T-cell reconstitution after alpha-beta-depleted transplantation in children (dated by TCRdb to the mid-2010s). In the study overall: Using TCR repertoire profiling, the study followed T-cell immune reconstitution in a quantitative way in children after TCRalphabeta/CD19-depleted allogeneic hematopoietic cell transplantation. Summary of the overall study and its limitations: The apparently early recovery of alphabetaT-cell counts about two months after transplant reportedly depended on only several hundred rapidly expanded clones that came from non-depleted graft cells. The high TCRbeta diversity at day 60 in some patients was ascribed to recipient T cells and intrathymic progenitors that had survived conditioning. Over the following months the frequencies of hyperexpanded clones went down, and after one year T-cell counts and TCRbeta diversity were mostly credited to newly produced T cells.

CDR1 and CDR2 are read off the germline V gene as LGHNA and YSLEER. The junction shows trimming of 1 base on V and 7 bases on J, plus 8 bases between the germline ends. From the cysteine up to the phenylalanine, the CDR3 has a length of 14 residues. Kept here is only the CDR3 DNA, which spans 42 bases and is read in frame from base 1. Libraries came from PCR. The instrument given in TCRdb is Illumina HiSeq 2500. To normalize quantification of the TCRbeta repertoire, the TCR libraries were built with molecular barcoding that relied on unique molecular identifiers. The public reads were quality trimmed at Q25 with fastp and then assembled into clones with MiXCR by TCRdb, keeping productive beta chains. Identical CDR3 protein sequences are pooled into one entry, listed with their most common genes and DNA. The sample contains about 340,000 distinct CDR3 sequences, 15% to 20% of them found a single time. The leading ten clones occupy about 41% of the sample.

The treatment or condition label of this sample denotes: allogeneic hematopoietic cell transplantation with graft depleted of TCRalphabeta T cells and CD19 B cells. The children who served as transplant recipients had been given grafts of TCRalphabeta/CD19-depleted allogeneic hematopoietic cells. In this chain, TRBV4-3 is recombined with TRBJ1-6; a confident D gene designation cannot be given. The material sequenced was PBMCs, mostly from graft donor cells, taken 360 days after TCRalphabeta/CD19-depleted stem cell transplant. The source of this sequence is a male patient under 10 years old who had a stem cell transplant for acute lymphoblastic leukemia, so the T cells may come from the graft donor. The CDR3 in this case is CASSQVPGNSPLHF. Here is the DNA: TGCGCCAGCAGCCAAGTTCCCGGGAATTCACCCCTCCACTTT.